This record concerns one TCR beta chain sequence. A TCRbeta library incorporating unique molecular identifiers was prepared. TCRdb itself ran the PCR reads through MiXCR, one entry per CDR3 protein. In the table there are around 480,000 distinct CDR3 sequences, roughly 33% of which are singletons. This record comes from a study of T-cell reconstitution after alpha-beta-depleted transplantation in children. Germline V gene data show CDR1 as DFQATT and CDR2 as SNEGSKA (reference sequence). Trimming pared 6 bases from V and 0 bases from J, leaving 15 bases between. The CDR3 runs to 15 residues. The chain couples TRBV20-1 to TRBJ1-5, with D perhaps matching TRBD1 (5 bases). The starting material was PBMCs from the stem cell graft donor, obtained from the stem cell graft. The origin of this receptor is a human donor who donated a stem cell graft to a child with aplastic anemia. CDR3 coding DNA: TGCAGTGCAGCGAAGGAAGGGGTTAGCAATCAGCCCCAGCATTTT. Its protein is CSAAKEGVSNQPQHF.